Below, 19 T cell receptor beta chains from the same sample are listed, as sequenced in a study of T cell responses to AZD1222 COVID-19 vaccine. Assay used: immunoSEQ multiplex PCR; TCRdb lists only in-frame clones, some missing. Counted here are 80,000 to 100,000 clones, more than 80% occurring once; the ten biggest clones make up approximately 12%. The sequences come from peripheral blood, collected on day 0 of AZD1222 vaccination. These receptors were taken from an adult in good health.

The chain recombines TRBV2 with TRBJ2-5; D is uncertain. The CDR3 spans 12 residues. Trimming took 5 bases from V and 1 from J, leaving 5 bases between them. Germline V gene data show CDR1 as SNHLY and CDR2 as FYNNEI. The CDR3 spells CASSSAQETQYF. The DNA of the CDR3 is TGTGCCAGCAGTTCCGCCCAAGAGACCCAGTACTTC.

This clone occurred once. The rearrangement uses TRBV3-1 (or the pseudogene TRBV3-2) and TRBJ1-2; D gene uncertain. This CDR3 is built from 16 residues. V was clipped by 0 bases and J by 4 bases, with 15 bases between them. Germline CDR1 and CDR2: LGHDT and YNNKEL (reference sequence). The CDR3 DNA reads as TGTGCCAGCAGCCAAGAGTTCGCAGGACGGACCTATGGCTACACCTTC. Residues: CASSQEFAGRTYGYTF.

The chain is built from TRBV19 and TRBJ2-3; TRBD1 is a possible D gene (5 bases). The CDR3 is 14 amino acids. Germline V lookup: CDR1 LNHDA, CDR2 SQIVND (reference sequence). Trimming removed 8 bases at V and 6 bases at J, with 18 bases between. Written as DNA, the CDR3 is TGTGCCAGTCGAACATCAGGGAAAGGGGATACGCAGTATTTT. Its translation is CASRTSGKGDTQYF.

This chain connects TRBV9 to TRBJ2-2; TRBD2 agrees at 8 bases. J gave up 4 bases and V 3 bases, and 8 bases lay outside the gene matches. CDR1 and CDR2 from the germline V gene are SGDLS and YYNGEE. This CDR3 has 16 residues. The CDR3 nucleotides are TGTGCCAGCAGCGCTCGTAGCGGGATGAGCACCGGGGAGCTGTTTTTT. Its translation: CASSARSGMSTGELFF.

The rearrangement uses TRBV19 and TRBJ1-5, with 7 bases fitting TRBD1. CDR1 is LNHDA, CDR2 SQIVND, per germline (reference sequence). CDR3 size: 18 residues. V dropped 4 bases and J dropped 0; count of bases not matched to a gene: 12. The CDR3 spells CASSTTGQAPYSNQPQHF. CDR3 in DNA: TGTGCCAGTAGTACGACAGGACAGGCCCCTTATAGCAATCAGCCCCAGCATTTT. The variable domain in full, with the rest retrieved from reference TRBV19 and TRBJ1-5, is DGGITQSPKYLFRKEGQNVTLSCEQNLNHDAMYWYRQDPGQGLRLIYYSQIVNDFQKGDIAEGYSVSREKKESFPLTVTSAQKNPTAFYLCASSTTGQAPYSNQPQHFGDGTRLSIL.

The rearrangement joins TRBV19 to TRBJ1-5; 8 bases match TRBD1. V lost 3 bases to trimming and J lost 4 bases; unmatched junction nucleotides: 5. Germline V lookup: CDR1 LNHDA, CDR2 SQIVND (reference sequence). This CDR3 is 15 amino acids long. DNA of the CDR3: TGTGCCAGTAGTATCTACCGGGACAGGAATCAGCCCCAGCATTTT. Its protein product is CASSIYRDRNQPQHF. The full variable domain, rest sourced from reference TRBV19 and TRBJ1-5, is DGGITQSPKYLFRKEGQNVTLSCEQNLNHDAMYWYRQDPGQGLRLIYYSQIVNDFQKGDIAEGYSVSREKKESFPLTVTSAQKNPTAFYLCASSIYRDRNQPQHFGDGTRLSIL.

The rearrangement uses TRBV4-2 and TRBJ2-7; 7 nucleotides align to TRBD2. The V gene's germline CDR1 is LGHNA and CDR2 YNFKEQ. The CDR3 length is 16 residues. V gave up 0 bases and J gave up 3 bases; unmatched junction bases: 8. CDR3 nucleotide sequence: TGTGCCAGCAGCCAAGAGTTAAGCGGGAATGGCTACGAGCAGTACTTC. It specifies CASSQELSGNGYEQYF.

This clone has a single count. The CDR3 here is CASSQASSGGYNEQFF. The DNA for the CDR3 is TGCGCCAGCAGCCAGGCCTCTAGCGGGGGCTACAATGAGCAGTTCTTC. The chain joins TRBV4-3 to TRBJ2-1, with TRBD2 identical over 10 bases. Germline CDR1 reads LGHNA; CDR2 reads YSLEER. The CDR3 runs 16 residues. J lost 3 bases, V lost 3 bases, and 5 bases had no gene match.

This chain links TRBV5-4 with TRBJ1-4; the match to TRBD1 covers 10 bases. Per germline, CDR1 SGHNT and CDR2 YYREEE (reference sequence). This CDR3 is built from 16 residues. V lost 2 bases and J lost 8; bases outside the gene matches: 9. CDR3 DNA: TGTGCCAGCAGCTTAGATCCGGGACAGGGGAACGAAAAACTGTTTTTT. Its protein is CASSLDPGQGNEKLFF.

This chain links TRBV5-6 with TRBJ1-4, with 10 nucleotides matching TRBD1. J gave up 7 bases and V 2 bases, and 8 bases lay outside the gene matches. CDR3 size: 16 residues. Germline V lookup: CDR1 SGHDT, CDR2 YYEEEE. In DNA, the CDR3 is TGTGCCAGCAGCTTTACATCCGGGACAGGGGTTGAAAAACTGTTTTTT. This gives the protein CASSFTSGTGVEKLFF.

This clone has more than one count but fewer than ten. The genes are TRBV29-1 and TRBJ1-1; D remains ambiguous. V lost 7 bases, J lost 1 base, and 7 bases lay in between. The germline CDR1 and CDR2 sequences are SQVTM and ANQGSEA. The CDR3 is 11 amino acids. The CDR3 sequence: CSGGENTEAFF. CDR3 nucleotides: TGCAGCGGTGGGGAGAACACTGAAGCTTTCTTT. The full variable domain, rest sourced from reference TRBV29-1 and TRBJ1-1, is SAVISQKPSRDICQRGTSLTIQCQVDSQVTMMFWYRQQPGQSLTLIATANQGSEATYESGFVIDKFPISRPNLTFSTLTVSNMSPEDSSIYLCSGGENTEAFFGQGTRLTVV.

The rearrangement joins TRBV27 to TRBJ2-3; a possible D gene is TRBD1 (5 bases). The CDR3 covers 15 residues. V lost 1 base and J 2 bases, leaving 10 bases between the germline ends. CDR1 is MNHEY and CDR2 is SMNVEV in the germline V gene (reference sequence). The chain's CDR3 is CASSLYYRSTDTQYF. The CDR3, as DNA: TGTGCCAGCAGTTTATATTACAGGTCCACAGATACGCAGTATTTT.

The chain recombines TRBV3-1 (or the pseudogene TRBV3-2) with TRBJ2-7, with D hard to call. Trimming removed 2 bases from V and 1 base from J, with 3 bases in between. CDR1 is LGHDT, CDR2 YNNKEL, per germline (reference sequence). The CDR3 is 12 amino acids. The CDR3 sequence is CASSQISYEQYF. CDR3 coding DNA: TGTGCCAGCAGCCAAATATCCTACGAGCAGTACTTC.

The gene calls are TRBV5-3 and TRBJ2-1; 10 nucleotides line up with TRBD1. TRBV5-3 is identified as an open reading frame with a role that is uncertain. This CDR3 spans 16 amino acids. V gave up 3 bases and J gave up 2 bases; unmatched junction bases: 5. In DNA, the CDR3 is TGTGCCAGAAGCTGCCTCGACAGGGGGCCCTACAATGAGCAGTTCTTC. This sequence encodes CARSCLDRGPYNEQFF.

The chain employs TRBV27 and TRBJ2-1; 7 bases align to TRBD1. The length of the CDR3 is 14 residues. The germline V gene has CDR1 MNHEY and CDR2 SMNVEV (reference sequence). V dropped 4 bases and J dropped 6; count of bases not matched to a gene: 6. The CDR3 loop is CASSSPGGSNEQFF. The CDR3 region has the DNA TGTGCCAGCAGTTCGCCAGGGGGATCCAATGAGCAGTTCTTC.

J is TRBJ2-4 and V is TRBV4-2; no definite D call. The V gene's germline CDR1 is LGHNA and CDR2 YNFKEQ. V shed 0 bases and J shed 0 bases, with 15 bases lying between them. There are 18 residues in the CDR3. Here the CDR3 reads CASSQEGIRSIAKNIQYF. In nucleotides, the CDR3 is TGTGCCAGCAGCCAAGAGGGTATCAGGAGTATAGCCAAAAACATTCAGTACTTC.

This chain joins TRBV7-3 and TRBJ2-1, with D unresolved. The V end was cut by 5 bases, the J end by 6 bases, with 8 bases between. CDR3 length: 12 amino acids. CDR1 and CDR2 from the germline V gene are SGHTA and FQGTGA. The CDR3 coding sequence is TGTGCCAGCAGCACCGGCCCCAATGAGCAGTTCTTC. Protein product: CASSTGPNEQFF. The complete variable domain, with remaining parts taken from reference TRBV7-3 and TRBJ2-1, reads GAGVSQTPSNKVTEKGKYVELRCDPISGHTALYWYRQSLGQGPEFLIYFQGTGAADDSGLPNDRFFAVRPEGSVSTLKIQRTERGDSAVYLCASSTGPNEQFFGPGTRLTVL.

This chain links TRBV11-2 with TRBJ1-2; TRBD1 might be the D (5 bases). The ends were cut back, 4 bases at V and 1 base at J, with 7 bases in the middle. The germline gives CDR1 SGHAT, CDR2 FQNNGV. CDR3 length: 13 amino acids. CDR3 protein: CASSYDSNYGYTF. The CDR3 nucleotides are TGTGCCAGCAGCTATGACAGTAACTATGGCTACACCTTC. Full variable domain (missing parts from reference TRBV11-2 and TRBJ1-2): EAGVAQSPRYKIIEKRQSVAFWCNPISGHATLYWYQQILGQGPKLLIQFQNNGVVDDSQLPKDRFSAERLKGVDSTLKIQPAKLEDSAVYLCASSYDSNYGYTFGSGTRLTVV.

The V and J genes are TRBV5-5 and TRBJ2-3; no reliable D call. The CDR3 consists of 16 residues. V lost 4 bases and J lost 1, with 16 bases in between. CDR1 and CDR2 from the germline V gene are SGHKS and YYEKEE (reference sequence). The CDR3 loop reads CASSPAQGGGTDTQYF. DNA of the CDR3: TGTGCCAGCAGCCCGGCCCAAGGCGGTGGCACAGATACGCAGTATTTT.